This TCR beta chain derives from a study of blood T cell repertoires in COVID-19. CDR1 and CDR2 from the germline V gene are SGHTA and FQGNSA. V dropped 5 bases and J dropped 8 bases, with 15 bases sitting between them. This CDR3 contains 14 residues. Clones were read by immunoSEQ multiplex PCR, and TCRdb kept only the in-frame ones, dropping some. The repertoire holds approximately 200,000 clones, 80% to 90% seen once, with about 10% in the top ten. The specimen was peripheral blood. The chain carries TRBV7-2 and TRBJ2-2; D is perhaps TRBD1 (6 bases). The origin of this receptor is a woman of 80 years or more with COVID-19, enrolled during active disease. The CDR3 bases are TGTGCCAGCAGCGGGGGACACTCAAAGGGGGAGCTGTTTTTT. It encodes CASSGGHSKGELFF.